This T cell receptor (beta chain) was obtained from a study of spatial heterogeneity in lung cancer. By its share, this clonotype is medium-sized. What it binds is not known. Individual TCR cDNA molecules each bore their own unique molecular identifier. TCRdb re-called the 5' RACE reads with MiXCR, one entry per CDR3 protein. The sample has over 50,000 distinct CDR3 sequences; 6.3% are singletons. General study results and limits: Whereas they appeared in blood less at follow-up, ubiquitous expanded tumor TCRs appeared there more at resection.

The sample's time point: sample taken at primary tumor resection. The donor group consisted of over 55 patients who had untreated, early-stage non-small cell lung cancer. Trimming pared 7 bases from V and 3 bases from J, leaving 12 bases between. CDR1 is SNHLY and CDR2 is FYNNEI in the germline V gene. This CDR3 is built from 13 residues. The chain combines TRBV2 with TRBJ1-1, with D possibly being TRBD1 (6 bases). Sequenced material: PBMCs, taken at surgery. The sequence came from a female donor with early-stage non-small cell lung cancer. This CDR3 is CASTRGEDTEAFF. The DNA of the CDR3 is TGTGCCAGCACCAGGGGCGAGGACACTGAAGCTTTCTTT.